This TCR beta chain derives from a study of beta chain features in type 1 diabetes (dated by TCRdb to the late 2010s). In terms of the full investigation: Patients and healthy donors did not differ in mean age, gender distribution, total cell number or subset yield. The study compared the TCRB repertoires of sorted circulating CD4+ T cell subsets in recently diagnosed type 1 diabetes patients with those in matched healthy donors. Whereas all 30 or so donors provided naive and central memory subsets, regulatory and stem cell-like memory subsets were isolated from just 8 patients and roughly 8 healthy donors. A total of 107,917,701 sorted cells were examined across all samples, and the number of cells per subset was strongly correlated with RNA yield. Overall study outcomes, separate from this receptor: Naive, central memory and regulatory TCRB repertoires appeared to be more alike among patients than among healthy donors. Shorter templates might be favored by PCR, yet because patient and control samples were amplified and corrected together, any such skew would affect both groups equally. HLA sub-analyses involved small numbers of individuals, so any influence of HLA type on TCRB rearrangement remained unresolved. Because cDNA rather than genomic DNA was sequenced, highly expressing activated cells could have been over-represented, although no difference in activation and CD3 levels was found between groups. Fewer insertions and more nucleotide deletions at VDJ recombination sites were observed in patients with type 1 diabetes, implying thymic rearrangement abnormalities. Type 1 diabetes patients showed a moderate but significant shortening of TCRB CDR3 length in all four CD4+ subsets.

Each donor gave one peripheral blood draw, averaging around 120 mL, which was collected into heparinised tubes. A BD FACSAria II and a panel including CD45RO, CCR7, CD25, CD127, CD95 and CD27 were used to sort naive, central memory, regulatory and stem cell-like memory CD4+ T cells. Every sorted population had a purity above 95%. PBMCs were separated immediately by Lymphoprep density gradient centrifugation and were stained directly, without being cultured. To minimize batch effects, samples were stained and sorted in pairs, one healthy donor with one patient per experiment. This clone came up a few times. Which antigen it targets is not known. No much larger clone is present one base from it, and per-base qualities are unavailable. All of the isolated RNA was reverse transcribed with the High Capacity cDNA Reverse Transcription Kit, so expressed TCRB transcripts were sequenced. Deep immunoSEQ sequencing was performed on naive, central memory and regulatory T cell samples, with an average of roughly 3.6 million total reads per sample. Sorted cells were lysed in RLT buffer and RNA was extracted with DNase-treated RNeasy Micro or Mini kits, depending on cell number. Each cell subset was processed on its own to prevent cross-contamination, while patient and healthy donor samples were processed together. The immunoSEQ multiplex PCR was used to amplify TCRB sequences from cDNA, generating 87-bp fragments that spanned the CDR3 region. Sequencing of the amplicons was performed on the Illumina HiSeq platform. As for how the authors treated the data: Synthetic template baselines were used to correct PCR bias computationally, reads within Hamming distance 2 were collapsed together, and singletons that could not be merged were discarded. Reads were aligned to IMGT to assign V, D and J genes, CDR3 length, and insertions or deletions at six rearrangement sites. Clonotype counts were normalized to sorted cell number within each subset before computing true diversity and Gini coefficients with the tcR R package. The overlap coefficient, calculated on TCRB nucleotide sequences, was used to quantify repertoire sharing. As a proxy for the pre-selection repertoire, out-of-frame TCRB sequences from naive cells were analyzed. Held by TCRdb, this immuneACCESS table contains in-frame sequences only and omits some clones. Under half of the omission traces to an unresolved V gene where checked; the cause of the rest is unknown. That table is the source of V, J and clone size, and D and trimming were worked out from the DNA. The sample table holds under 400,000 clones, of which roughly 12% were seen once. The ten largest clones take up about 0.01% of the sample.

The receptor comes from a woman aged 18-29 years with type 1 diabetes. Sequenced input: naive CD4+ T cells from blood. The cell subset or site label corresponds to: true naive CD4+ T cells.

The CDR3 reads as follows: CASSRTGGKETQYF. DNA sequence: TGTGCCAGCAGCCGTACAGGGGGCAAAGAGACCCAGTACTTC. The rearrangement combines TRBV7-9 with TRBJ2-5; 9 junctional bases match TRBD1. Including cysteine and phenylalanine, the CDR3 has 14 amino acids. Just the 42-base CDR3 DNA is kept, in frame starting at base 1. Ends trimmed: V by 5 bases, J by 3 bases; bases unmatched to a gene: 4. The germline V gene encodes CDR1 SEHNR and CDR2 FQNEAQ (reference sequence).